Shown below are 27 T cell receptor beta chains from a single sample sequenced in a study of blood T cells in healthy people across ages. Using a J-beta primer mix together with a sample-barcoded 5' primer, a second PCR was run for roughly 7 to 12 cycles. MiXCR, run by TCRdb on the 5' RACE reads, gives a single entry per CDR3 protein. The data contain more than 900,000 distinct CDR3 sequences, less than 25% of them singletons. These same records also appear under a second study, on T cells of mothers and their children.

The sample comprised blood. These receptors came from a girl aged 2-10 years in good health.

The chain joins TRBV6-6 to TRBJ2-6; the D is unclear. CDR1 is MNHNY, CDR2 SVGAGI, per germline (reference sequence). V lost 4 bases to trimming and J lost 2 bases, with 9 bases between them. This CDR3 has 15 residues. The CDR3, as DNA: TGTGCCAGCAGTTTTCTTAGTGCTGGGGCCAACGTCCTGACTTTC. Protein product: CASSFLSAGANVLTF.

The V call is TRBV5-6, the J call TRBJ2-3, with D perhaps TRBD2 (6 bases). Trimming pared 0 bases from V and 2 bases from J, leaving 13 bases between. Germline CDR1 is SGHDT and CDR2 is YYEEEE. The CDR3 consists of 16 residues. CDR3 in DNA: TGTGCCAGCAGCTTGGGCGTGCGGGGCCACACAGATACGCAGTATTTT. This encodes CASSLGVRGHTDTQYF.

This clonotype has more than one count but fewer than ten. The gene calls are TRBV6-5 and TRBJ1-5, with D uncertain. Trimming removed 5 bases at V and 1 base at J, with 12 bases between. This CDR3 spans 15 amino acids. The germline V gene has CDR1 MNHEY and CDR2 SVGAGI. CDR3 residues: CASSPLPGSNQPQHF. The CDR3 bases are TGTGCCAGCAGTCCGCTCCCGGGGAGCAATCAGCCCCAGCATTTT.

This clonotype has only a few counts. The chain couples TRBV2 to TRBJ2-3, with unresolved D. With 3 bases removed from V and 3 bases from J, the gap between germline ends came to 7 bases. Germline CDR1 is SNHLY and CDR2 is FYNNEI. The CDR3 sequence is 13 residues long. As DNA, the CDR3 is TGTGCCAGCAGTGAGTGGTCGACAGATACGCAGTATTTT. This translates into CASSEWSTDTQYF.

This clonotype was observed a few times. J is TRBJ2-5 and V is TRBV7-9; no definite D call. TRBJ2-1 explains the end of the DNA better; the J call may be wrong. Germline V lookup: CDR1 SEHNR, CDR2 FQNEAQ (reference sequence). CDR3 length: 9 amino acids. The CDR3 loop reads CASTNEQFF. The DNA of the CDR3 is TGTGCCAGCACCAATGAGCAGTTCTTC.

This chain connects TRBV9 to TRBJ1-1; 9 bases match TRBD1. CDR3 size: 15 residues. The junction had 4 bases not matched to a gene; V was cut back by 3 bases and J by 1 base. Germline-derived CDR1 and CDR2 are SGDLS and YYNGEE. The CDR3 coding sequence is TGTGCCAGCAGCGGCCTGACAGGGGGGAACACTGAAGCTTTCTTT. As protein: CASSGLTGGNTEAFF.

This clonotype was counted between two and nine times. V is TRBV14 and J is TRBJ2-5; 10 bases are a match to TRBD2. The end of the DNA aligns better with TRBJ2-7, so the J call may be wrong. The CDR3 totals 17 residues. CDR1 SGHDN and CDR2 FVKESK come from the germline V gene. DNA of the CDR3: TGTGCCAGCAGCCCGTCCAGGCTAGCGGGAGTTCCCTACGAGCAGTACTTC. It specifies CASSPSRLAGVPYEQYF.

V is TRBV20-1 and J is TRBJ2-1; the match to TRBD2 covers 9 bases. The V gene end was trimmed by 5 bases and the J gene end by 2 bases; junction bases not matched to a gene: 7. This CDR3 is built from 15 residues. Germline loops: CDR1 DFQATT, CDR2 SNEGSKA (reference sequence). CDR3 bases: TGCAGTGCTTCCTTTAGCGGGAGACCCTACAATGAGCAGTTCTTC. It is translated as CSASFSGRPYNEQFF.

This chain connects TRBV27 to TRBJ2-2, with TRBD2 as a possible D gene (6 bases). The germline gives CDR1 MNHEY, CDR2 SMNVEV (reference sequence). This CDR3 is 15 amino acids long. Trimming removed 3 bases at V and 4 bases at J, with 12 bases between. The CDR3 DNA reads as TGTGCCAGCAGTTTTGAACGGGAGTTCACCGGGGAGCTGTTTTTT. Translation: CASSFEREFTGELFF.

The table lists this clonotype with a few counts. CDR3 in DNA: TGTGCCACCAGTGATCCAAGGACTAACGACTACGAGCAGTACTTC. Amino acids: CATSDPRTNDYEQYF. V usage is TRBV24-1 and J usage is TRBJ2-7; the D gene is possibly TRBD2 (6 bases). Per germline, CDR1 KGHDR and CDR2 SFDVKD. V was clipped by 3 bases and J by 3 bases, with 14 bases between them. This CDR3 has 15 amino acids.

The chain is built from TRBV6-5 and TRBJ2-4; either TRBD1 or TRBD2 may supply D (5 bases each). Trimming removed 2 bases from V and 3 bases from J, with 5 bases in between. The CDR3 is 13 amino acids. Germline V lookup: CDR1 MNHEY, CDR2 SVGAGI. CDR3 residues: CASSYGGKNIQYF. As DNA, the CDR3 is TGTGCCAGCAGTTACGGGGGCAAAAACATTCAGTACTTC.

This clonotype was observed a handful of times. CDR3 bases: TGTGCCAGCAGCTATCGCCGGACAGATGGCTACACCTTC. As protein: CASSYRRTDGYTF. The rearrangement uses TRBV6-2 or TRBV6-3 and TRBJ1-2, with D perhaps matching TRBD1 (6 bases). Germline CDR1 and CDR2: MNHEY and SVGEGT. Trimming took off 6 bases at V and 6 bases at J, with 14 bases between the two ends. The CDR3 is 13 amino acids.

V usage is TRBV20-1 and J usage is TRBJ1-2; TRBD1 is a possible D gene (6 bases). CDR3 size: 15 residues. Germline assignment: CDR1 DFQATT and CDR2 SNEGSKA (reference sequence). V dropped 3 bases and J dropped 3 bases, with 17 bases sitting between them. The DNA of the CDR3 is TGCAGTGCTAGTGGTGCCCGGGGGCTGGACTATGGCTACACCTTC. Its translation: CSASGARGLDYGYTF.

This clonotype has just a few counts. The chain joins TRBV29-1 to TRBJ2-7, with D possibly being TRBD2 (5 bases). This CDR3 region has 12 residues. Trimming stripped 4 bases from V and 9 bases from J, with 16 bases between. Germline CDR1 reads SQVTM; CDR2 reads ANQGSEA. In DNA form, the CDR3 reads TGCAGCGTTGTACTAGATCCCCTTGGGCAGTACTTC. Its translation: CSVVLDPLGQYF.

V usage is TRBV12-3 or TRBV12-4 and J usage is TRBJ2-5; 7 nucleotides line up with TRBD1. CDR3 length: 15 residues. Unmatched junction bases numbered 7, after V lost 6 bases and J lost 0 bases. The CDR3 loop reads CASRSGTDHQETQYF. CDR3 nucleotide sequence: TGTGCCAGCAGATCCGGGACAGATCACCAAGAGACCCAGTACTTC.

This rearrangement joins TRBV5-1 to TRBJ2-2; D unresolved. The CDR3 extends over 16 amino acids. Germline CDR1 reads SGHRS; CDR2 reads YFSETQ. Deletions cut 0 bases from V and 4 bases from J, with 13 bases between. CDR3 coding DNA: TGCGCCAGCAGCTTGGATCTTTGGAGCCGCACCGGGGAGCTGTTTTTT. It codes for CASSLDLWSRTGELFF.

This clonotype was recorded a few times. The chain links TRBV7-8 to TRBJ2-1; possibly TRBD2 for D (5 bases). Germline V gene lookup returns CDR1 SGHVS and CDR2 FQNEAQ. Trimming removed 2 bases at V and 1 base at J, with 9 bases between. This CDR3 has 15 residues. The CDR3 nucleotides are TGTGCCAGCAGCTTAAGAGGGATGTCCTACAATGAGCAGTTCTTC. It codes for CASSLRGMSYNEQFF.

This clonotype has just a few counts. V is TRBV3-1 and J is TRBJ2-3; 13 bases align to TRBD2. The germline CDR1 and CDR2 sequences are LGHDT and YNNKEL (reference sequence). V gave up 4 bases and J gave up 0 bases; unmatched junction bases: 7. CDR3 length: 18 residues. The CDR3 sequence is CASSPGLAGDPSTDTQYF. DNA of the CDR3: TGTGCCAGCAGCCCCGGACTAGCGGGAGATCCCAGCACAGATACGCAGTATTTT.

The genes are TRBV29-1 and TRBJ1-1, with a tentative D call TRBD1 (5 bases). Trimming shortened V by 5 bases and J by 6 bases, and 19 bases separated the two germline ends. Germline CDR1 and CDR2: SQVTM and ANQGSEA. The CDR3 has 14 amino acids. The chain's CDR3 is CSVRNRDPVAEAFF. The CDR3 DNA sequence: TGCAGCGTTCGAAACCGGGACCCCGTCGCTGAAGCTTTCTTT.

This clonotype was recorded a few times. This rearrangement joins TRBV6-1 to TRBJ1-2; D is possibly TRBD1 (6 bases). The CDR3 loop spans 15 amino acids. CDR1 is MNHNS, CDR2 SASEGT, per germline. V was clipped by 6 bases and J by 4 bases, with 18 bases between them. CDR3 sequence reads: CASSDQIGTLYGYTF. The CDR3 DNA reads TGTGCCAGCAGCGACCAAATCGGGACACTCTATGGCTACACCTTC.

There are a few counts of this clonotype. The J gene is TRBJ1-4, the V gene TRBV7-2, with D unclear. V lost 7 bases and J lost 8, with 8 bases in between. The CDR3 consists of 11 residues. Germline CDR1 reads SGHTA; CDR2 reads FQGNSA. CDR3 sequence: CASTLGEKLFF. CDR3 DNA: TGTGCCAGCACCTTGGGGGAAAAACTGTTTTTT.

This clonotype was detected once. V and J are TRBV5-1 and TRBJ2-5; 8 nucleotides match TRBD1. V shed 7 bases, J shed 4 bases, and the junction held 9 bases outside the gene matches. CDR1 is SGHRS, CDR2 YFSETQ, per germline. The CDR3 sequence is 14 residues long. This chain's CDR3 is CASGRTGWSETQYF. The CDR3 DNA follows: TGCGCCAGCGGGAGGACAGGGTGGTCAGAGACCCAGTACTTC.

V and J are TRBV5-6 and TRBJ1-2, with no clear D. In germline, CDR1 is SGHDT, CDR2 YYEEEE. This CDR3 is 19 amino acids long. V shed 2 bases and J shed 3 bases, with 26 bases lying between them. Here the CDR3 DNA reads TGTGCCAGCAGCTTCCCGATAACAAATGACCCACACCTGGACTATGGCTACACCTTC. Residues: CASSFPITNDPHLDYGYTF.

The chain has TRBV7-8 and TRBJ2-1; D unresolved. Germline V gene data show CDR1 as SGHVS and CDR2 as FQNEAQ. Trimming pared 5 bases from V and 8 bases from J, leaving 10 bases between. The CDR3 runs to 12 residues. The CDR3 region has the DNA TGTGCCAGCAGCCGTTTTTCTGATGAGCAGTTCTTC. Its protein product is CASSRFSDEQFF. The full variable domain, with the rest looked up from reference TRBV7-8 and TRBJ2-1, is GAGVSQSPRYKVAKRGQDVALRCDPISGHVSLFWYQQALGQGPEFLTYFQNEAQLDKSGLPSDRFFAERPEGSVSTLKIQRTQQEDSAVYLCASSRFSDEQFFGPGTRLTVL.

This chain uses TRBV20-1 with TRBJ2-7; 9 nucleotides agree with TRBD2. Germline CDR1 DFQATT, CDR2 SNEGSKA (reference sequence). The junction had 10 bases not matched to a gene; V was cut back by 6 bases and J by 4 bases. The CDR3 covers 14 residues. CDR3 sequence (DNA): TGCAGTGCCGAGGGGGTAGCGGGAGAATACGAGCAGTACTTC. Protein: CSAEGVAGEYEQYF.

J is TRBJ2-5 and V is TRBV25-1; D is ambiguous. Germline V gene lookup returns CDR1 MGHDK and CDR2 SYGVNS. Trimming took off 1 base at V and 4 bases at J, with 4 bases between the two ends. The CDR3 spans 12 residues. The CDR3 loop reads CASSEFRETQYF. The CDR3 DNA follows: TGTGCCAGCAGTGAATTCAGAGAGACCCAGTACTTC. The full variable domain, with the rest looked up from reference TRBV25-1 and TRBJ2-5, is EADIYQTPRYLVIGTGKKITLECSQTMGHDKMYWYQQDPGMELHLIHYSYGVNSTEKGDLSSESTVSRIRTEHFPLTLESARPSHTSQYLCASSEFRETQYFGPGTRLLVL.

The table lists this clonotype with many counts. The chain combines TRBV29-1 with TRBJ2-5; possibly TRBD1 for D (5 bases). Germline CDR1 SQVTM, CDR2 ANQGSEA. The length of the CDR3 is 12 residues. V lost 3 bases and J 7 bases, leaving 12 bases between the germline ends. CDR3 coding DNA: TGCAGCGTTGACAAACTCCAGGGGACCCAGTACTTC. Protein: CSVDKLQGTQYF.